Listed below are T cell receptor beta chains from one sample, sequenced in a study of OX40 agonist ivuxolimab in advanced cancers. The table came from immunoSEQ multiplex PCR; TCRdb's copy has only in-frame clones and leaves some out. The repertoire holds 90,000 to 120,000 clones, with more than 85% as singletons. This material consisted of CD4+ or CD8+ T cells sorted from blood, taken in a trial of the OX40 agonist ivuxolimab. Source of these receptors: an adult with an advanced solid tumor such as melanoma, head and neck, liver or kidney cancer. CDR3s include the opening cysteine and the closing phenylalanine or tryptophan. The order of the fields is J gene, clone size, D gene, V gene, CDR3 DNA, CDR3 protein. D genes are given only for firm matches. For some rows the clone size is stated as once, few or many, or as a class when expanded; others skip it.

>TRBJ1-1|.|.|TRBV5-6
TGTGCCAGCAGCTTGGGAATTCACACTGAAGCTTTCTTT
CASSLGIHTEAFF
>TRBJ1-3|.|.|TRBV6-1
TGTGCCAGCACCGTGCGGAGGCTGGGAAACACCATATATTTT
CASTVRRLGNTIYF
>TRBJ2-5|once|.|TRBV28
TGTGCCAGCAGTCCCGAGGGGGGGTACCAAGAGACCCAGTACTTC
CASSPEGGYQETQYF
>TRBJ2-7|.|.|TRBV5-5
TGTGCCAGCAGCTTGGTGGCCTACGAGCAGTACTTC
CASSLVAYEQYF
>TRBJ1-1|.|.|TRBV28
TGTGCCAGCAGCTCATACCGGACAGCTGAAGCTTTCTTT
CASSSYRTAEAFF
>TRBJ1-5|.|TRBD1|TRBV27
TGTGCCAGCAGCCCTTGGGCAGGGGGGCATTTTGTGGAGCATTTT
CASSPWAGGHFVEHF
>TRBJ1-2|.|.|TRBV5-4
TGTGCCAGCAGCTTTCCCGCCTTTATGGGCGGCTACACCTTC
CASSFPAFMGGYTF
>TRBJ2-1|.|TRBD2|TRBV19
TGTGCCAGTTCTAGCGGGACGAATGAGCAGTTCTTC
CASSSGTNEQFF
>TRBJ2-1|.|.|TRBV15
TGTGCCACCAGCAGACCCGGCTCTCGCCTTGAGCAGTTCTTC
CATSRPGSRLEQFF
>TRBJ1-2|.|.|TRBV28
TGTGCCAGCAGTGGCGACAGATCTGGCTACACCTTC
CASSGDRSGYTF
>TRBJ2-5|.|TRBD2|TRBV7-9
TGTGCCAGCAGCTTTGGACTAGCGGGAGATCTGACCCTGTTGAACTTC
CASSFGLAGDLTLLNF
>TRBJ2-1|.|TRBD2|TRBV25-1
TGTGCCAGCAGTAAACCGGGACTAGCGGGTTACAATGAGCAGTTCTTC
CASSKPGLAGYNEQFF
>TRBJ2-1|.|TRBD1|TRBV5-8
TGTGCCAGCAGCCTCTCAGACAGGGGTTATGAGCAGTTCTTC
CASSLSDRGYEQFF
>TRBJ2-5|.|TRBD1|TRBV5-1
TGCGCCAGCAGCTCCGCAGGGGGTCAAGAGACCCAGTACTTC
CASSSAGGQETQYF